This paragraph covers one T cell receptor (beta chain) sequence. The specificity of this receptor is unknown. Per-nucleotide qualities are absent, and no much larger clonotype sits a single base away. Library generation was performed with the immunoSEQ multiplex PCR assay. For the multiplex PCR, a mixture combining 60 forward primers for TCR Vbeta segments and 13 reverse primers for TCR Jbeta segments was used. A multiplex PCR assay on genomic DNA amplified the CDR3 region of rearranged TCR beta genes. The amplified TCR beta libraries were sequenced on the Illumina HiSeq System as 87-base-pair reads. From the authors' description of their analysis: In a later analysis, 80 million or so unique TCR beta chains were counted across the 650 to 750 repertoires, and about 10 million of these chains were shared by at least two donors. Raw reads were error-corrected and collapsed into unique sequences by a nearest-neighbor algorithm in which closely related sequences were merged to remove PCR and sequencing errors. Alignment of CDR3 sequences to IMGT reference sequences was used to assign V, D and J gene segments. For a sequence to be retained, a match of at least six nucleotides was required to both a V gene segment and a J gene segment. Rearrangements were called productive when the CDR3 lacked stop codons and stayed in frame with V and J; all others were non-productive. Following IMGT convention, CDR3 was defined as the stretch from the second conserved V-encoded cysteine up to the conserved J-encoded phenylalanine. In an earlier analysis of more than 550 of the donors, sequences lacking an unambiguous match to a single V gene segment were excluded. An earlier analysis of a few hundred of the donors called V segments functional above 56.7% productive rearrangements and segregating when the between-donor standard deviation exceeded 5%. To diagnose cytomegalovirus status from the catalog of TCR beta chain sequences, a statistical classification framework was built. V and J gene assignment, in a later analysis, came from comparing TCR nucleotide sequences with IMGT/GENE-DB human TR gene sequences. Using the TCRdist pipeline, a later analysis assigned CDR3 sequences along with most-parsimonious VDJ recombination scenarios. In a later analysis, each TCR beta chain was defined by its CDR3 amino acid sequence together with its V-gene family, and reads without a unique V-gene family were excluded. In a later analysis, around 600 highly shared, low-generation-probability nucleotide sequences were removed to address suspected cross-contamination and a sequencing artifact. A later analysis calculated a clonal expansion index for each public chain from normalized within-repertoire ranks of inferred template counts. In a later analysis, generation probabilities were computed using a VDJ recombination model fitted to out-of-frame rearrangements, and the results were checked against IGoR. In a later analysis, hypergeometric tests were used to score TCR-TCR, TCR-HLA and TCR-CMV co-occurrence, with a repertoire-size bias correction applied to TCR pairs. False discovery rates were estimated in a later analysis by permuting HLA or CMV assignments 20 times. In a later analysis, co-occurring TCRs were grouped using DBSCAN, and TCRdist sequence similarity was added for clustering within HLA-allele-positive subsets. Repertoires with fewer than 30,000 or more than 120,000 public chains, plus five repertoires with anomalous nucleotide sharing, were excluded from co-occurrence clustering. The immuneACCESS repertoire file appears here via TCRdb, limited to in-frame rearrangements. These files lack a portion of the clones; in checked studies, under half of the deficit traces to unresolved V genes, and the cause of the others is not known. The V and J calls and the clone size are those of that table, but D and trimming were determined from the DNA. Present in this sample are tens of thousands of clones, almost 85% of which were seen just once. The top ten clonotypes cover about 2% of the sample.

These data are taken from a study of cytomegalovirus exposure and HLA in healthy donors (dated by TCRdb to about 2017). Looking at the study overall: According to an earlier analysis of 587 of the donors, roughly 180 million T cells yielded approximately 120 million unique TCR beta sequences and about 280 Gb of sequence data. Approximately 310 gigabases of sequencing data and approximately 93 million unique TCR sequences were included in an early release covering about 600 HLA-typed donors. Among the roughly 400 genotyped donors, around 81% belonged to the genetic ancestry cluster associated with self-reported Caucasian donors. The aim of the study was to test whether cataloging public T cell receptors could identify signatures of past pathogen exposure. The study used immunosequencing to profile the T cell repertoires of approximately 640 subjects and linked those repertoires to cytomegalovirus serostatus. A separate validation cohort of approximately 120 different subjects was used in addition to the roughly 700-subject first cohort. To predict cytomegalovirus infection status, the study brought together high-throughput TCR immunosequencing, statistical association of individual TCRs with disease status, and machine learning. A later analysis re-analyzed previously published TCR beta repertoires from roughly 690 donors and added high-resolution HLA genotyping to study TCR occurrence patterns. The later analysis used no new phenotypic data to find candidate immune exposures, relying instead on TCR beta sequences and their occurrence across donors. An earlier analysis of approximately 640 of the donors applied high-throughput TCR beta sequencing to assess whether each TCR beta V gene segment acted as functional or pseudogenic. Alongside the repertoire data, information on donor age, sex, ethnicity and CMV serostatus was compiled. A later genetic analysis took genome-wide SNP genotypes for about three fifths of the roughly 700 donors and used that subset as a discovery cohort. All discovery cohort repertoires had been generated on a single sequencing platform. Class I and class II HLA loci were covered by the typing at four-digit resolution. Typing coverage varied by locus: roughly 620-630 donors for A, B, C, DRB1 and DQB1; 500 to 550 for DQA1; 600 to 610 for DPA1; about 450 for DPB1. About five DR-DQ haplotypes were treated as single units for association and clustering because of strong linkage in the cohort. On average, about 240,000 unique TCR beta nucleotide sequences were sequenced per donor among about 400 genotyped donors of the cohort, with about 17% of those sequences being non-productive.

What the authors observed across the whole study: In vitro tests confirmed that three of the cytomegalovirus-associated TCR beta chains recognize cytomegalovirus antigens. In a later analysis, HLA-associated TCR beta chains showed more clonal expansion and lower generation probabilities than non-associated chains that were equally common. In this cohort, only TCR beta chains were sequenced, and detectable features were limited by the absence of alpha or paired-chain data. HLA typing was unavailable for some donors at each locus, so association tests used only the typed subset. A further reported finding was that TCR beta sequences accurately predicted the HLA-A and HLA-B alleles for most subjects in the first cohort. A group of highly shared sequence variants was considered likely to be a technical artifact of the sequencing pipeline. Linkage disequilibrium might explain the correlated functional status among segregating V segments, but an unknown experimental factor could not be excluded. The earlier analysis of a few hundred of the donors excluded some 15 rarely observed V segments, including chromosome 9 orphons, because counts were too low. In both the original and validation cohorts, the classifier was reported to diagnose cytomegalovirus status with high specificity and sensitivity. In an earlier analysis of 500 to 650 of the donors, most TCR beta V segments appeared in productive rearrangements about 87% or about 30% of the time, broadly matching IMGT annotations. In a later genetic analysis, a missense DCLRE1C variant was associated with V-gene and J-gene trimming of TCR beta chains, and the association was replicated in an independent cohort. According to a later analysis, parvovirus B19, influenza, CMV and Epstein-Barr virus appeared linked to several top co-occurrence clusters. Assigning TCR associations to individual alleles was difficult when HLA alleles, especially DR and DQ, strongly co-occurred. Most TCR sequences were seen in very few donors, while some public TCRs were found in many individuals. According to a later analysis, most CMV-associated TCR beta chains appeared to be HLA-restricted, and the HLA associations seemed to be driven largely by CMV exposure. A total of 150 or so TCR beta chains were listed by the study as associated with cytomegalovirus. A later analysis found that TCR association rates varied across HLA loci, with DRB1 alleles showing the most associated TCRs and HLA-C alleles the fewest. The presence/absence analyses assumed that sequencing depth was roughly uniform across donors, and that assumption may not be true. CMV serostatus was the only immune exposure information available for the cohort. The authors suggested that the approach could potentially be generalized to other disease states and immunological phenotypes. In a later analysis, about 17,000 TCR beta sequences were associated with specific HLA alleles at a false discovery rate of 0.05. A later genetic analysis reported fewer N-insertions in productive TCRs among donors in an Asian-associated ancestry cluster than the roughly 620-donor mean.

The cohort was made up of hundreds of healthy bone marrow donors. All cohort members were sampled while nominally healthy, although unrecorded immune exposures were likely present. The donor tested CMV seronegative, placing the donor among the 350 to 400 seronegative members of the cohort. Every donor gave a peripheral blood sample, and the peripheral blood mononuclear cells from that sample were used for TCR beta sequencing. Genomic DNA extraction from the blood cell samples was performed with the Qiagen DNeasy Blood Extraction Kit. Sequenced material: PBMCs. The clonotype comes from a man aged 18 to 30 in good health and CMV-seronegative.

The DNA sequence reads TGCAGCGTTGACCCGGGTGAGGACTATGGCTACACCTTC. This translates into CSVDPGEDYGYTF. The rearrangement joined TRBV29-1 to TRBJ1-2; no D segment can be confidently identified. The trim is 3 bases for V and 3 bases for J, with a gap of 11 bases between the germline ends. CDR1 SQVTM and CDR2 ANQGSEA are derived from the germline V gene. The CDR3 starts with the cysteine, ends with the phenylalanine, and has 13 residues. Here the CDR3 DNA is all that survives: 39 bases in frame from base 1.